The present TCR beta chain was sequenced within a study of cytomegalovirus exposure and HLA in healthy donors. Study results and limitations: Presence/absence analyses assumed roughly uniform sequencing depth across donors. Confirmation was obtained in vitro that a few CMV-associated chains are specific for CMV antigens. Reported results showed that the classifier diagnosed cytomegalovirus status with high specificity and sensitivity. In a later analysis, several top co-occurrence clusters appeared linked to parvovirus B19, influenza, CMV and Epstein-Barr virus.

About this clone itself: Its antigen is not identified.

Both 60 Vbeta primers and 13 Jbeta primers went into the PCR. The data were produced by immunoSEQ multiplex PCR, yet TCRdb's version contains in-frame clones alone and is incomplete. The table records roughly 170,000 clones, approximately 84% of them present only once. The germline V and J ends were trimmed by 0 bases and 3 bases, with 8 bases remaining between them. Germline assignment: CDR1 PRHDT and CDR2 FYEKMQ (reference sequence). The CDR3 covers 14 residues. The origin of this receptor is a girl aged 5-17 years in good health and CMV-seropositive. The sample was PBMCs. The chain links TRBV13 to TRBJ1-1, with D possibly TRBD1 on 5 matching bases. CDR3 bases: TGTGCCAGCAGCTTAGGGGGGGGAGACACTGAAGCTTTCTTT. Translation: CASSLGGGDTEAFF.